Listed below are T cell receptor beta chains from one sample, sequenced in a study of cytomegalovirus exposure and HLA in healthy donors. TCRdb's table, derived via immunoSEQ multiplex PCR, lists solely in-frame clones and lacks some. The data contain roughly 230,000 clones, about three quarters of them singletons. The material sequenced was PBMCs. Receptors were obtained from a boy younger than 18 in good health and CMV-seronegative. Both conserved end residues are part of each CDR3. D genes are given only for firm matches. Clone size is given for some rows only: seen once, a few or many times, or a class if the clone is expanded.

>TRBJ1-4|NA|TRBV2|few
TGTGCCGGAAAGGGGGGGACTCTCGAAAAACTGTTTTTT
CAGKGGTLEKLFF
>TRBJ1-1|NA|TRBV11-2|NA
TGTGCCAGCAGCTTTTTTAATTGGAACACTGAAGCTTTCTTT
CASSFFNWNTEAFF
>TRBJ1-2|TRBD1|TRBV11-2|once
TGTGCCAGCAGCTACAGGGGGCGAGGCTACACCTTC
CASSYRGRGYTF
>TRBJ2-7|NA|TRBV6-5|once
TGTGCCAGCAGTGGGGGCCGTTCCTACGAGCAGTACTTC
CASSGGRSYEQYF
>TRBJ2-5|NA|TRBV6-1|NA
TGTGCCAGCAGTGAAGCTGGCGGCCTTCTCCAAGAGACCCAGTACTTC
CASSEAGGLLQETQYF
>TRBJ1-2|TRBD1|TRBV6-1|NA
TGTGCCAGCAGTGAAGGGACAGGGTTCGGCTACACCTTC
CASSEGTGFGYTF
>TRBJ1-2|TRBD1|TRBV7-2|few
TGTGCCAGCAGCCGCAACAGGGGTGGCTACACCTTC
CASSRNRGGYTF
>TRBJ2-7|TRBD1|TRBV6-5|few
TGTGCCAGCAGTGAGCTTGGGACAGGTCTGCAGTACTTC
CASSELGTGLQYF
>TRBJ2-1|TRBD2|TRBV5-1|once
TGCGCCAGCAGCCAAGGGGACGGGGGGGTAAACAATGAGCAGTTCTTC
CASSQGDGGVNNEQFF
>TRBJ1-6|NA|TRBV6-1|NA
TGTGCCAGCAGTGACGTAGCCCTCCACTTT
CASSDVALHF
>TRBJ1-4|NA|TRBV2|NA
TGTGCCAGCAGACCGGGTGGTGAAAAACTGTTTTTT
CASRPGGEKLFF
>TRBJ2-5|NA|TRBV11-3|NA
TGTGCCAGCAGCCACCGGGGAGGCCGACAAGAGACCCAGTACTTC
CASSHRGGRQETQYF
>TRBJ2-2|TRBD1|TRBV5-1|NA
TGCGCCAGCAGCTTGGCCCCGGGACAGCACACCGGGGAGCTGTTTTTT
CASSLAPGQHTGELFF
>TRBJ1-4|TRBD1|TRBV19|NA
TGTGCCAGTAGTCCGGACAGGGGGGATCGAAAACTGTTTTTT
CASSPDRGDRKLFF
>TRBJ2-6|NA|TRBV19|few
TGTGCCAGTAGTATGAGGCTCGGAGGGGATGGGGCCAACGTCCTGACTTTC
CASSMRLGGDGANVLTF
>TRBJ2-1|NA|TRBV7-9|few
TGTGCCAGCAGCTTAGCGGGGCTCACAGCTCAGTCGCGGTACAATGAGCAGTTCTTC
CASSLAGLTAQSRYNEQFF
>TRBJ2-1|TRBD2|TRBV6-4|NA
TGTGCCAGCAGTTCCCCCGGGACTAGCGGGAGCAATGAGCAGTTCTTC
CASSSPGTSGSNEQFF
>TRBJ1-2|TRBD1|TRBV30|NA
TGTGCCTGGAGTGTACGGAGGGGGCGTGGCTACACCTTC
CAWSVRRGRGYTF
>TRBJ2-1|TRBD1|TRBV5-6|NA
TGTGCCAGCAGCCCCCGGGGACAGGACTCCTACAATGAGCAGTTCTTC
CASSPRGQDSYNEQFF
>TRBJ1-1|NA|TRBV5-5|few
TGTGCCAGCAGCATTTTGACAGGGAACACTGAAGCTTTCTTT
CASSILTGNTEAFF
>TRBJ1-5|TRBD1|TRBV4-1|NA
TGCGCCAGCAGCCTTCGACAGGGTGATCAGCCCCAGCATTTT
CASSLRQGDQPQHF
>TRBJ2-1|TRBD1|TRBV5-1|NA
TGCGCCAGCAGCAAGACAGGGGGTGTCTTCAATGAGCAGTTCTTC
CASSKTGGVFNEQFF
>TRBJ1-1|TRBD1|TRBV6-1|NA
TGTGCCAGCAGTTCTCGGGACAGGGGGAACACTGAAGCTTTCTTT
CASSSRDRGNTEAFF
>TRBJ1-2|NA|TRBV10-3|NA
TGTGCCATCAGTGAGCGCCCTTCGGGTGCGGATGGCTACACCTTC
CAISERPSGADGYTF
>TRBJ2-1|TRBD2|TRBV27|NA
TGTGCCAGCAGTTCCGAGCGGGACTCCTACAATGAGCAGTTCTTC
CASSSERDSYNEQFF
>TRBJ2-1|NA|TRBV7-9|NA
TGTTCCAGCAGCTTAGCGCCTTTACGGGTGTACAATGAGCAGTTCTTC
CSSSLAPLRVYNEQFF